Listed below are T cell receptor beta chains from one sample, sequenced in a study of blood T cells in healthy people across ages. A single record per CDR3 protein comes from TCRdb applying MiXCR to the 5' RACE reads. The table lists approximately 780,000 distinct CDR3 sequences, about 26% of them singletons, with 2.5% to 3.5% in the top ten. These data were also filed under a second study, of T cells of mothers and their children.

Sequencing was performed on blood. The receptor source for this set is a boy between 5 and 17 years old in good health. The CDR3 runs from the conserved cysteine through the conserved F or W. Fields, in order: D gene, V gene, J gene, clone size, CDR3 protein, CDR3 DNA. D genes are given only for firm matches. Where a row states a size, it is once, few, many or the class of an expanded clone; other rows omit it.

>NA|TRBV7-9|TRBJ2-3|NA
CASSSPRALSTDTQYF
TGTGCCAGCAGCTCACCCCGAGCTCTTAGCACAGATACGCAGTATTTT
>TRBD1|TRBV10-3|TRBJ2-7|NA
CAISDERNRGYEQYF
TGTGCCATCAGTGACGAGAGGAACAGGGGTTACGAGCAGTACTTC
>TRBD1|TRBV5-1|TRBJ2-5|NA
CASSWGDRGLGETQYF
TGCGCCAGCAGCTGGGGGGACAGGGGGCTAGGAGAGACCCAGTACTTC
>TRBD1|TRBV28|TRBJ1-2|NA
CASSLKPGGNGYTF
TGTGCCAGCAGTTTGAAGCCAGGGGGAAATGGCTACACCTTC
>NA|TRBV4-1|TRBJ1-5|few
CASRGGWDTNQPQHF
TGCGCCAGCAGGGGGGGTTGGGACACCAATCAGCCCCAGCATTTT
>TRBD1|TRBV3-1|TRBJ2-7|NA
CASSQLTGKSYEQYF
TGTGCCAGCAGCCAGCTGACAGGGAAGTCCTACGAGCAGTACTTC
>TRBD2|TRBV5-1|TRBJ2-3|NA
CASSATSGGFADTQYF
TGCGCCAGCAGCGCGACTAGCGGGGGTTTCGCAGATACGCAGTATTTT
>NA|TRBV15|TRBJ2-2|few
CATSRDPDFRNTGELFF
TGTGCCACCAGCAGAGATCCCGACTTTCGGAACACCGGGGAGCTGTTTTTT
>NA|TRBV19|TRBJ2-3|NA
CASARSGHTQYF
TGTGCCAGTGCAAGGAGTGGTCATACGCAGTATTTT
>NA|TRBV29-1|TRBJ2-3|few
CSAGWGGQPTDTQYF
TGCAGCGCAGGGTGGGGGGGACAGCCCACAGATACGCAGTATTTT
>NA|TRBV5-1|TRBJ2-3|few
CASSLARTGTDTQYF
TGCGCCAGCAGCTTGGCCCGAACAGGCACAGATACGCAGTATTTT
>NA|TRBV12-3/TRBV12-4|TRBJ2-1|few
CASSKAGSNEQFF
TGTGCCAGCAGTAAGGCAGGGTCCAATGAGCAGTTCTTC
>NA|TRBV29-1|TRBJ1-1|NA
CSVGLQGNTEAFF
TGCAGCGTTGGACTGCAGGGGAACACTGAAGCTTTCTTT
>NA|TRBV4-1|TRBJ2-3|NA
CASSHPKGEDTQYF
TGCGCCAGCAGCCACCCCAAGGGGGAAGATACGCAGTATTTT
>NA|TRBV20-1|TRBJ1-1|few
CSAIVVRGNGAFF
TGCAGTGCTATTGTTGTTCGGGGTAACGGAGCTTTCTTT
>TRBD2|TRBV19|TRBJ2-1|NA
CASSRGLAGGRVEQFF
TGTGCCAGTAGTAGGGGACTAGCGGGGGGCAGGGTTGAGCAGTTCTTC
>NA|TRBV6-6|TRBJ2-5|NA
CASSYRQKETQYF
TGTGCCAGCAGTTACAGACAAAAAGAGACCCAGTACTTC
>TRBD1|TRBV25-1|TRBJ2-5|few
CASSDTGAQEQYF
TGTGCCAGCAGTGATACAGGGGCGCAAGAGCAGTACTTC
>NA|TRBV30|TRBJ2-3|NA
CAWSGDPDTQYF
TGTGCCTGGAGTGGGGATCCAGATACGCAGTATTTT
>TRBD2|TRBV5-1|TRBJ2-5|NA
CASSRGLAGMYQETQYF
TGCGCCAGCAGCAGGGGACTAGCGGGGATGTACCAAGAGACCCAGTACTTC
>NA|TRBV6-5|TRBJ1-2|NA
CASSYSWLASVDYGYTF
TGTGCCAGCAGTTACTCTTGGCTCGCTTCGGTGGACTATGGCTACACCTTC
>NA|TRBV7-2|TRBJ1-3|few
CASSPGRYSGNTIYF
TGTGCCAGCAGCCCAGGACGGTATTCTGGAAACACCATATATTTT
>TRBD2|TRBV10-3|TRBJ2-7|NA
CAIGERGPAYEQYF
TGTGCCATCGGCGAGCGGGGGCCGGCCTACGAGCAGTACTTC
>TRBD1|TRBV5-5|TRBJ2-7|NA
CASSFGTADSYEQYF
TGTGCCAGCAGCTTCGGGACAGCTGACTCCTACGAGCAGTACTTC
>NA|TRBV6-6|TRBJ1-5|few
CASSTTLGGYEQPQHF
TGTGCCAGCAGTACAACCCTAGGGGGGTATGAGCAGCCCCAGCATTTT
>NA|TRBV2|TRBJ1-2|NA
CASSGDNYGYTF
TGTGCCAGCAGTGGAGATAACTATGGCTACACCTTC
>NA|TRBV2|TRBJ2-7|NA
CASLRSPGGTAYEQYF
TGTGCCAGCCTAAGATCCCCAGGCGGGACAGCTTACGAGCAGTACTTC
>NA|TRBV5-1|TRBJ2-2|few
CASSWPGNLNTGELFF
TGCGCCAGCAGCTGGCCGGGAAATCTGAACACCGGGGAGCTGTTTTTT
>NA|TRBV7-9|TRBJ2-7|few
CASSFEGYDEQYF
TGTGCCAGCAGCTTTGAAGGGTACGACGAGCAGTACTTC
>NA|TRBV13|TRBJ2-6|NA
CASSLQFSGANVLTF
TGTGCCAGCAGCTTACAATTCTCTGGGGCCAACGTCCTGACTTTC
>TRBD1|TRBV12-3/TRBV12-4|TRBJ2-1|few
CASSPGTGGQYEQFF
TGTGCCAGCAGCCCCGGGACAGGGGGCCAATATGAGCAGTTCTTC
>NA|TRBV7-9|TRBJ2-5|NA
CASSWMAGEETQHF
TGTGCCAGCAGCTGGATGGCAGGGGAAGAGACCCAGCACTTC
>TRBD2|TRBV4-1|TRBJ2-2|NA
CASSQDRLAGGRANTGELFF
TGCGCCAGCAGCCAAGACCGACTAGCGGGGGGGAGGGCGAACACCGGGGAGCTGTTTTTT
>TRBD1|TRBV12-3/TRBV12-4|TRBJ1-2|few
CASSRVTGTGYGYTF
TGTGCCAGCAGTAGGGTAACCGGGACAGGGTACGGCTACACCTTC
>NA|TRBV3-1|TRBJ1-2|few
CASSQEITGGYTF
TGTGCCAGCAGCCAAGAGATAACAGGAGGCTACACCTTC
>NA|TRBV20-1|TRBJ2-5|many
CSARDRDETQYF
TGCAGTGCTAGAGACAGGGACGAGACCCAGTACTTC
>NA|TRBV27|TRBJ2-7|few
CASSFQGSYEQYF
TGTGCCAGCAGTTTTCAGGGGTCCTACGAGCAGTACTTC
>TRBD1|TRBV7-9|TRBJ2-1|few
CASRGGTGGAFSEQFF
TGTGCCAGCAGGGGTGGGACAGGGGGCGCTTTCAGTGAGCAGTTCTTC
>NA|TRBV12-3/TRBV12-4|TRBJ2-7|few
CASSRIKDSVSYEQYF
TGTGCCAGCAGCCGAATAAAGGACAGCGTCTCCTACGAGCAGTACTTC
>NA|TRBV3-1|TRBJ2-3|NA
CASSPDGGGTDTQYF
TGTGCCAGCAGTCCGGACGGCGGGGGCACAGATACGCAGTATTTT
>NA|TRBV3-1|TRBJ2-7|once
CASSLNRETLTYEQYF
TGTGCCAGCAGCCTAAACAGGGAAACCTTAACCTACGAGCAGTACTTC
>NA|TRBV29-1|TRBJ2-7|few
CSVEEGAYEQYF
TGCAGCGTTGAGGAGGGGGCCTACGAGCAGTACTTC
>TRBD1|TRBV10-3|TRBJ2-7|NA
CAISESRSSGGHEQYF
TGTGCCATCAGTGAGTCGAGGAGTTCAGGGGGCCACGAGCAGTACTTC
>TRBD1|TRBV11-2|TRBJ1-3|NA
CASSFGTAGNTIYF
TGTGCCAGCAGCTTCGGGACAGCTGGAAACACCATATATTTT
>NA|TRBV29-1|TRBJ2-7|few
CSARYSSNEQYF
TGCAGCGCTAGGTACAGTAGCAACGAGCAGTACTTC
>TRBD2|TRBV9|TRBJ2-2|few
CASSARGGQDTGELFF
TGTGCCAGCAGCGCCCGGGGGGGCCAGGACACCGGGGAGCTGTTTTTT
>NA|TRBV6-1|TRBJ2-3|few
CASEDPPADTQYF
TGTGCCAGCGAGGACCCGCCCGCGGATACGCAGTATTTT
>NA|TRBV20-1|TRBJ2-7|NA
CSASGGEVGSYEQYF
TGCAGTGCTAGCGGCGGGGAAGTGGGGTCCTACGAGCAGTACTTC
>NA|TRBV27|TRBJ2-3|NA
CASSFFHQDTQYF
TGTGCCAGCAGTTTTTTCCATCAAGATACGCAGTATTTT
>NA|TRBV20-1|TRBJ1-2|NA
CSARDGAEIYGYTF
TGCAGTGCTAGAGATGGGGCCGAGATTTATGGCTACACCTTC
>NA|TRBV7-6|TRBJ2-1|NA
CASSQGGHNEQFF
TGTGCCAGCAGCCAGGGGGGTCACAATGAGCAGTTCTTC
>TRBD2|TRBV6-5|TRBJ2-5|NA
CASSPSGGNQETQYF
TGTGCCAGCAGTCCTAGCGGGGGGAACCAAGAGACCCAGTACTTC
>TRBD2|TRBV5-5|TRBJ2-3|NA
CASSQGLAVGDTQYF
TGTGCCAGCAGCCAGGGACTAGCGGTCGGGGATACGCAGTATTTT
>TRBD1|TRBV27|TRBJ1-2|few
CASSLLGGGDDYGYTF
TGTGCCAGCAGTTTATTGGGAGGGGGCGATGACTATGGCTACACCTTC
>NA|TRBV6-1|TRBJ1-5|few
CVSSESTRGGQPQHF
TGTGTCAGCAGTGAGTCCACGAGGGGCGGTCAGCCCCAGCATTTT
>TRBD1|TRBV27|TRBJ2-1|NA
CASSLGPPPLDRGEQFF
TGTGCCAGCAGTCTAGGACCGCCTCCCCTCGACAGGGGAGAGCAGTTCTTC
>NA|TRBV5-1|TRBJ1-6|few
CASSFSSGESVNSPLHF
TGCGCCAGCAGCTTCTCTTCAGGGGAGTCCGTTAATTCACCCCTCCACTTT
>TRBD2|TRBV11-1|TRBJ2-3|few
CASSSPLAGGTDTQYF
TGTGCCAGCAGCTCCCCCCTAGCGGGGGGCACAGATACGCAGTATTTT
>TRBD2|TRBV20-1|TRBJ2-5|NA
CSARLAEETQYF
TGCAGTGCACGGCTAGCGGAAGAGACCCAGTACTTC
>TRBD1|TRBV12-5|TRBJ1-4|few
CASGFHKEGAEKLFF
TGTGCTAGTGGTTTCCACAAAGAGGGGGCTGAAAAACTGTTTTTT